This is a list of T cell receptor beta chains from one sample in a study of OX40 agonist ivuxolimab in advanced cancers. This table comes from immunoSEQ multiplex PCR, and its TCRdb copy is limited to in-frame clones, with some not included. The table shows fewer than 70,000 clones, with 87% occurring only once. Material: CD4+ or CD8+ T cells sorted from blood, obtained in a trial of the OX40 agonist ivuxolimab. Receptors were obtained from an adult with an advanced solid tumor such as melanoma, head and neck, liver or kidney cancer. Each CDR3 is given with its conserved first and last residue. Some rows have no size entry. The others give once, few or many, or a class for an expanded clone.

TRBV9	.	13	CASSSQGKETQYF
TRBV6-1	once	14	CASSGGGQGDEQYF
TRBV19	.	14	CASSTAGTVEKLFF
TRBV18	.	15	CASSPLGLAPGELFF
TRBV19	.	17	CASRVGQGAPGANVLTF
TRBV5-8	once	15	CASSSGTGSNQPQHF
TRBV7-6	.	14	CASSLLSGFETQYF
TRBV4-1	.	16	CASSQVTGLAYNEQFF
TRBV18	.	16	CASSHRPGPSYNEQFF
TRBV7-9	.	14	CASSRRDSTDTQYF
TRBV9	.	16	CASSVGLQSSYNEQFF
TRBV28	.	15	CASSLTGAWYEKLFF
TRBV5-1	.	16	CASSQNPGARGNTIYF
TRBV6-1	.	13	CASSEMKGDTQYF
TRBV2	few	15	CASRSTGLRAETQYF
TRBV5-4	.	14	CASSHGTDYNEQFF
TRBV27	.	14	CASSLFEGSYEQYF
TRBV11-2	.	15	CASSLDLGGRKTQYF
TRBV2	.	14	CASIGHPDSYEQYF
TRBV5-3	.	14	CARSLVGDSYEQYF
TRBV6-6	.	14	CASSYWRSAPEQYF
TRBV9	.	13	CASSVTVNTEAFF
TRBV5-4	once	14	CASSTGVGDTEAFF
TRBV20-1	.	11	CSASQRTEAFF
TRBV6-5	.	13	CASSLRGFNEQYF
TRBV10-1	.	15	CASSEDSRMNTEAFF
TRBV5-5	.	16	CASNRDRATGSYGYTF
TRBV7-8	.	14	CASSSGGGNQPQHF
TRBV30	.	15	CAWRSLADSYNEQFF
TRBV5-4	.	13	CASSLIGTGELFF
TRBV5-1	.	12	CASSLDWIEQFF
TRBV2	.	15	CASSQDNTRGETQYF
TRBV27	.	14	CASSPLAGGLLQYF
TRBV5-1	few	15	CASSLEGTGKNIQYF
TRBV5-1	.	16	CASSLRTSGNTGELFF
TRBV5-4	.	15	CASSRGLAGGNEQYF
TRBV19	.	14	CASSQGSGANVLTF
TRBV19	.	13	CASSVRQGDGYTF
TRBV2	medium-sized	17	CASTGQGRLREYDEQYF
TRBV30	once	13	CAWNENPGYGYTF